One sample yielded the 27 T cell receptor beta chains listed below, sequenced in a study of CD8 T cells in ankylosing spondylitis. One entry per CDR3 protein results from TCRdb running MiXCR on the 5' RACE reads. Of 30,000 to 45,000 distinct CDR3 sequences in the sample, 15% to 20% were seen once. Sequencing was performed on blood. These receptors all come from a male donor with ankylosing spondylitis or in good health (not recorded which).

This clonotype was counted between two and nine times. The V gene is TRBV7-9, the J gene TRBJ2-3; 12 nucleotides agree with TRBD1. V shed 5 bases, J shed 7 bases, and the junction held 10 bases outside the gene matches. The germline V gene encodes CDR1 SEHNR and CDR2 FQNEAQ (reference sequence). The CDR3 sequence is 16 residues long. The CDR3 nucleotides are TGTGCCAGCAGCGAATCCGGGGACAGGGGGCGGCATACGCAGTATTTT. Residues: CASSESGDRGRHTQYF.

In its sample, this clonotype was seen a few times. V is TRBV6-2 or TRBV6-3 and J is TRBJ1-3; D remains unclear. The CDR3 length is 14 residues. Germline CDR1 MNHEY, CDR2 SVGEGT. V was shortened by 2 bases and J by 0 bases, with 5 bases between the two germline ends. This chain's CDR3 is CASSYRRSGNTIYF. The CDR3, as DNA: TGTGCCAGCAGTTACCGGCGCTCTGGAAACACCATATATTTT.

This clonotype was counted between two and nine times. The V call is TRBV20-1, the J call TRBJ2-1; D uncertain. Trimming took 1 base from V and 5 from J, leaving 15 bases between them. Germline loops: CDR1 DFQATT, CDR2 SNEGSKA (reference sequence). This CDR3 comprises 15 residues. The CDR3 protein is CSARALRLSNNEQFF. The CDR3 region has the DNA TGCAGTGCTAGAGCCCTAAGACTGTCCAACAATGAGCAGTTCTTC.

This chain links TRBV2 with TRBJ2-7; the match to TRBD2 covers 8 bases. Germline V gives CDR1 SNHLY, CDR2 FYNNEI. J gave up 7 bases and V 6 bases, and 11 bases lay outside the gene matches. CDR3 length: 14 amino acids. The CDR3 DNA is TGTGCCAGCAGAGCCCTTTCGGGAGGGTATGAGCAGTACTTC. Its protein is CASRALSGGYEQYF.

V gene TRBV29-1 combines with J gene TRBJ1-3; D is unresolved. The ends were cut back, 4 bases at V and 3 bases at J, with 4 bases in the middle. Germline CDR1 reads SQVTM; CDR2 reads ANQGSEA. The CDR3 runs 11 residues. The CDR3 sequence: CSVGYGNTIYF. CDR3 DNA sequence: TGCAGCGTTGGATATGGAAACACCATATATTTT.

This clonotype has more than one count but fewer than ten. V and J are TRBV10-2 and TRBJ2-1; D is unclear. V was trimmed by 1 base and J by 4 bases, leaving 5 bases between them. CDR1 and CDR2 from the germline V gene are WSHSY and SAAADI. The CDR3 is 13 amino acids. The CDR3 DNA reads TGCGCCAGCAGTGAGTATAGTTACAATGAGCAGTTCTTC. Translated: CASSEYSYNEQFF.

Comment on this clonotype: A clone one base away is much larger, so this may be a read error. As DNA, the CDR3 is TGTGCCAACACCCTCGATGGCTCCTTTTACAATGAGCAGTTCTTC. Translated: CANTLDGSFYNEQFF. The V call is TRBV27, the J call TRBJ2-1; D not resolved. V lost 10 bases to trimming and J lost 4 bases, with 20 bases between them. Germline loops: CDR1 MNHEY, CDR2 SMNVEV (reference sequence). The CDR3 runs 15 residues.

CDR3 in DNA: TGTGCCAGCAATCCCCAGACCAGTGATCAGCCCCAGCATTTT. Amino acid sequence: CASNPQTSDQPQHF. The chain uses TRBV28 and TRBJ1-5; no clear D gene. Trimming pared 7 bases from V and 5 bases from J, leaving 15 bases between. This CDR3 comprises 14 residues. Per the germline V gene, CDR1 is MDHEN and CDR2 is SYDVKM.

Many counts were recorded for this clonotype. The rearrangement links TRBV10-3 to TRBJ2-5, with a possible D match to TRBD2 (5 bases). CDR3 size: 14 residues. V gave up 3 bases and J gave up 1 base, with 9 bases separating them. The V gene's germline CDR1 is ENHRY and CDR2 SYGVKD. The CDR3 bases are TGTGCCATCAGTGAAACTAGTGCCCAAGAGACCCAGTACTTC. Translated: CAISETSAQETQYF.

This clonotype was picked up many times. The genes are TRBV29-1 and TRBJ2-2; the D is unclear. V was cut by 5 bases and J by 1 base, with 5 bases left in between. This CDR3 is built from 12 residues. CDR1 is SQVTM, CDR2 ANQGSEA, per germline. The CDR3 is CSVHLNTGELFF. The CDR3 nucleotides are TGCAGCGTTCACTTGAACACCGGGGAGCTGTTTTTT.

In this sample, this clonotype turned up a few times. This chain joins TRBV28 and TRBJ1-5, with a tentative D call TRBD1 (5 bases). Germline-derived CDR1 and CDR2 are MDHEN and SYDVKM. The CDR3 is made up of 16 amino acids. V dropped 3 bases and J dropped 2 bases, with 14 bases sitting between them. CDR3 coding DNA: TGTGCCAGCAGTTTCCCCCAGGGAGGGGGCAATCAGCCCCAGCATTTT. Amino acid sequence: CASSFPQGGGNQPQHF.

A few counts support this clonotype. The rearrangement links TRBV5-1 to TRBJ2-1, with D unclear. The length of the CDR3 is 15 residues. Germline loops: CDR1 SGHRS, CDR2 YFSETQ. V was pared by 0 bases and J by 0 bases, with 7 bases between. The CDR3, as DNA: TGCGCCAGCAGCTTGGAGGTGTTCTCCTACAATGAGCAGTTCTTC. It codes for CASSLEVFSYNEQFF.

The CDR3 reads CASSLAPESEQYF. CDR3 nucleotides: TGTGCCAGCAGCTTAGCTCCGGAGAGCGAGCAGTACTTC. The V call is TRBV11-2, the J call TRBJ2-7; D ambiguous. The V end was cut by 1 base, the J end by 6 bases, with 10 bases between. The CDR3 spans 13 residues. Germline CDR1 is SGHAT and CDR2 is FQNNGV.

The CDR3 sequence: CASSYSLADTQYF. DNA of the CDR3: TGTGCCAGCAGTTACTCCCTAGCGGATACGCAGTATTTT. The chain joins TRBV6-6 to TRBJ2-3; D is perhaps TRBD2 (6 bases). Germline-derived CDR1 and CDR2 are MNHNY and SVGAGI (reference sequence). V dropped 0 bases and J dropped 6 bases, with 7 bases sitting between them. The CDR3 totals 13 residues.

This clonotype was observed a handful of times. The V and J genes are TRBV28 and TRBJ1-1, with D hard to call. The germline V gene has CDR1 MDHEN and CDR2 SYDVKM. Between the trimmed V and J ends, which lost 7 bases and 4 bases, there was a span of 10 bases. This CDR3 is built from 12 residues. The CDR3: CASIELGTEAFF. CDR3 DNA sequence: TGTGCCAGCATTGAACTAGGCACTGAAGCTTTCTTT.

V and J are TRBV27 and TRBJ2-2; D is uncertain. The CDR3 runs 15 residues. Trimming shortened V by 2 bases and J by 4 bases, and 11 bases separated the two germline ends. From germline, CDR1 is MNHEY and CDR2 SMNVEV (reference sequence). The CDR3 nucleotides read TGTGCCAGCAGTTTAGACGGACGGGTCACCGGGGAGCTGTTTTTT. Its protein product is CASSLDGRVTGELFF.

There are a few counts of this clonotype. This chain links TRBV5-1 with TRBJ2-1; D is undetermined. The germline V gene encodes CDR1 SGHRS and CDR2 YFSETQ. Between the trimmed V and J ends, which lost 2 bases and 7 bases, there was a span of 10 bases. This CDR3 comprises 13 residues. CDR3 sequence: CASSFDLGNEQFF. CDR3 sequence (DNA): TGCGCCAGCAGCTTTGACTTGGGGAATGAGCAGTTCTTC. The full variable domain, in which reference TRBV5-1 and TRBJ2-1 provide the parts outside the CDR3, is KAGVTQTPRYLIKTRGQQVTLSCSPISGHRSVSWYQQTPGQGLQFLFEYFSETQRNKGNFPGRFSGRQFSNSRSEMNVSTLELGDSALYLCASSFDLGNEQFFGPGTRLTVL.

This clonotype has just a few counts. V is TRBV3-1 and J is TRBJ1-1, with D hard to call. The CDR3 contains 14 residues. Germline assignment: CDR1 LGHDT and CDR2 YNNKEL (reference sequence). V lost 5 bases to trimming and J lost 4 bases, with 14 bases between them. The CDR3 protein is CASSYRSTGTEAFF. The CDR3, as DNA: TGTGCCAGCAGCTACAGATCTACGGGCACTGAAGCTTTCTTT.

The V call is TRBV3-1, the J call TRBJ2-7; TRBD2 might be the D (5 bases). V lost 1 base and J 3 bases, leaving 7 bases between the germline ends. This CDR3 has 13 residues. From germline, CDR1 is LGHDT and CDR2 YNNKEL (reference sequence). The CDR3 nucleotides are TGTGCCAGCAGCCAAGGGGAGTTCTACGAGCAGTACTTC. Encoded protein: CASSQGEFYEQYF.

The chain employs TRBV5-1 and TRBJ2-1; D unresolved. Germline loops: CDR1 SGHRS, CDR2 YFSETQ. V was trimmed by 0 bases and J by 2 bases, leaving 9 bases between them. The CDR3 has 15 residues. CDR3 protein: CASSLGYGTYNEQFF. The DNA of the CDR3 is TGCGCCAGCAGCTTGGGTTACGGAACCTACAATGAGCAGTTCTTC.

This chain uses TRBV5-1 with TRBJ1-5, with a possible D match to TRBD1 (6 bases). The CDR3 consists of 14 residues. V was cut by 2 bases and J by 7 bases, with 13 bases left in between. CDR1 is SGHRS, CDR2 YFSETQ, per germline. The CDR3 here is CASSLRGGGQPQHF. CDR3 DNA: TGCGCCAGCAGCTTACGGGGGGGCGGACAGCCCCAGCATTTT.

The chain carries TRBV20-1 and TRBJ2-3; possibly TRBD2 for D (6 bases). CDR1 DFQATT and CDR2 SNEGSKA come from the germline V gene (reference sequence). V lost 3 bases and J 2 bases, leaving 12 bases between the germline ends. This CDR3 spans 14 amino acids. The CDR3 sequence is CSARDYSFTDTQYF. CDR3 DNA: TGCAGTGCTAGGGACTACTCGTTCACAGATACGCAGTATTTT.

In its sample, this clonotype was seen a few times. This chain joins TRBV12-3 or TRBV12-4 and TRBJ2-3, with D uncertain. The CDR3 loop spans 16 amino acids. The V end lost 8 bases, the J end lost 0 bases, and 18 bases lay between the germline ends. CDR3 protein: CASAPGEPTSTDTQYF. The CDR3 nucleotides are TGTGCCAGCGCCCCCGGTGAGCCGACTAGCACAGATACGCAGTATTTT.

The V gene is TRBV6-2 or TRBV6-3, the J gene TRBJ1-1; D is undetermined. V lost 4 bases, J lost 7 bases, and 10 bases lay in between. The CDR3 contains 12 residues. Germline V gives CDR1 MNHEY, CDR2 SVGEGT. The CDR3 DNA reads as TGTGCCAGCAGTTTCCGGGTTGGTGAAGCTTTCTTT. Residues: CASSFRVGEAFF.

The rearrangement joins TRBV7-2 to TRBJ2-2, with 11 bases aligning to TRBD2. V gave up 1 base and J gave up 8 bases; unmatched junction bases: 6. Germline CDR1 and CDR2: SGHTA and FQGNSA. The CDR3 is 16 residues long. The DNA for the CDR3 is TGTGCCAGCAGCTTAGAGGGGACTAGCGGATCTGGGGAGCTGTTTTTT. It codes for CASSLEGTSGSGELFF.

The genes are TRBV2 and TRBJ2-5, with D unclear. CDR3 length: 11 residues. The germline V and J ends were trimmed by 6 bases and 3 bases, with 5 bases remaining between them. Germline-derived CDR1 and CDR2 are SNHLY and FYNNEI. The CDR3 region has the DNA TGTGCCAGCAGGCCCGAAGAGACCCAGTACTTC. This translates into CASRPEETQYF. Full variable domain (remainder filled in from reference TRBV2 and TRBJ2-5): EPEVTQTPSHQVTQMGQEVILRCVPISNHLYFYWYRQILGQKVEFLVSFYNNEISEKSEIFDDQFSVERPDGSNFTLKIRSTKLEDSAMYFCASRPEETQYFGPGTRLLVL.

This clonotype has only a few counts. This chain joins TRBV7-2 and TRBJ1-4; D is uncertain. This CDR3 has 13 residues. CDR1 is SGHTA, CDR2 FQGNSA, per germline. V lost 0 bases and J lost 8, with 7 bases in between. The CDR3 DNA sequence: TGTGCCAGCAGCTTAGCAGCTGGCGAAAAACTGTTTTTT. It yields the protein CASSLAAGEKLFF.